This T cell receptor beta chain emerged from a study of blood T cell repertoires in COVID-19. Study details: The analysed material was cDNA or gDNA that came from T cells, B-cell-depleted T cells, or PBMCs.

TCRdb keeps only in-frame clones here, not all; method: immunoSEQ multiplex PCR. The sample includes some 100,000 clones, roughly 92% of them seen just once. The CDR3 sequence is 16 residues long. The V gene end was trimmed by 4 bases and the J gene end by 1 base; junction bases not matched to a gene: 5. Germline V gene lookup returns CDR1 LNHDA and CDR2 SQIVND (reference sequence). What was sequenced was peripheral blood. V is TRBV19 and J is TRBJ2-3; TRBD1 matches 10 bases. The source of this sequence is a man aged 50-59 years with active COVID-19. The CDR3: CASSSPGTGGTDTQYF. CDR3 DNA sequence: TGTGCCAGTAGTAGTCCTGGGACAGGGGGCACAGATACGCAGTATTTT.